This T cell receptor (beta chain) was recovered during a study of T cells in Graves' hyperthyroidism and ophthalmopathy. There were TCR beta CDR3 regions amplified from RNA transcripts. Researchers ran a first-round RT-PCR on the TCR CDR3 using the HTBI primer set. One entry per CDR3 protein, called by TCRdb with MiXCR from the multiplex PCR reads. The sample lists around 340,000 distinct CDR3 sequences, 15% to 20% occurring once. This clonotype was recorded many times. The CDR3 covers 18 residues. CDR1 is KGHSH, CDR2 LQKENI, per germline. V lost 6 bases and J lost 0; bases outside the gene matches: 12. In making diagnoses, clinical symptoms, serum thyroxine and TRAb, thyroid ultrasound and orbital computed tomography were all used.

The chain couples TRBV18 to TRBJ2-2; 8 bases agree with TRBD2. This TCR was sampled from a woman between 45 and 65 years old with Graves' hyperthyroidism. Sequencing was done on a sample of blood. The CDR3 protein is CASSPPRAGGPNTGELFF. The CDR3 coding sequence is TGTGCCAGCTCTCCGCCCAGGGCGGGGGGACCGAACACCGGGGAGCTGTTTTTT.